This entry lists 26 T cell receptor beta chains sequenced from one sample in a study of OX40 agonist ivuxolimab in advanced cancers. Method: immunoSEQ multiplex PCR; TCRdb's copy keeps in-frame clones and lacks some. This sample has around 40,000 clones, with approximately 87% found just once. The sequences come from CD4+ or CD8+ T cells sorted from blood, collected in a trial of the OX40 agonist ivuxolimab. The source of these receptors is an adult with an advanced solid tumor such as melanoma, head and neck, liver or kidney cancer.

Details on this clone: At one boundary the junction diverges from the germline segment, which might be a read error. The CDR3 nucleotides read TGTGCCAGCAGTTCCCGGACCGGGCGTTGGGACTTC. Translation gives CASSSRTGRWDF. J is TRBJ2-7 and V is TRBV28; D unresolved. Germline CDR1 MDHEN, CDR2 SYDVKM. The CDR3 runs 12 residues.

The V and J genes are TRBV6-6 and TRBJ1-2; no clear D gene. Trimming stripped 5 bases from V and 0 bases from J, with 13 bases between. The CDR3 runs to 15 residues. CDR1 MNHNY and CDR2 SVGAGI come from the germline V gene (reference sequence). The chain's CDR3 is CASSTLTASNYGYTF. CDR3 nucleotides: TGTGCCAGCAGTACTCTCACAGCCTCTAACTATGGCTACACCTTC.

This chain joins TRBV30 and TRBJ2-4, with 7 positions matching TRBD1. After removal of 8 bases from V and 4 bases from J, the junction contained 8 bases not matched to a gene. The CDR3 contains 13 residues. Looked up from germline, CDR1 is GTSNPN and CDR2 is SVGIG (reference sequence). The CDR3 coding sequence is TGTGCCGGAAAGACAGGGTCAAAAAACATTCAGTACTTC. Its protein product is CAGKTGSKNIQYF. The variable domain in full, completed from reference TRBV30 and TRBJ2-4, reads SQTIHQWPATLVQPVGSPLSLECTVEGTSNPNLYWYRQAAGRGLQLLFYSVGIGQISSEVPQNLSASRPQDRQFILSSKKLLLSDSGFYLCAGKTGSKNIQYFGAGTRLSVL.

V gene TRBV9 combines with J gene TRBJ1-4, with a tentative D call TRBD1 (6 bases). The CDR3 has 15 residues. Germline CDR1 is SGDLS and CDR2 is YYNGEE. Trimming shortened V by 1 base and J by 4 bases, and 11 bases separated the two germline ends. Here the CDR3 DNA reads TGTGCCAGCAGCGTACGGGACACCAATAATGAAAAACTGTTTTTT. It yields the protein CASSVRDTNNEKLFF.

The genes are TRBV7-9 and TRBJ1-2, with 7 bases lining up with TRBD1. This CDR3 has 13 amino acids. Germline V gene data show CDR1 as SEHNR and CDR2 as FQNEAQ (reference sequence). V shed 5 bases and J 9 bases; nucleotides not matched to a gene: 9. The CDR3 loop is CASSPDPGGSYTF. CDR3 sequence (DNA): TGTGCCAGCAGCCCAGACCCAGGGGGTAGCTACACCTTC.

The V call is TRBV19, the J call TRBJ1-2, with D perhaps TRBD1 (5 bases). V lost 4 bases to trimming and J lost 3 bases, with 9 bases between them. The CDR3 length is 13 residues. Germline V gene data show CDR1 as LNHDA and CDR2 as SQIVND (reference sequence). As DNA, the CDR3 is TGTGCCAGTAGTACCCGGACATACTATGGCTACACCTTC. This translates into CASSTRTYYGYTF. Full variable domain (remainder filled in from reference TRBV19 and TRBJ1-2): DGGITQSPKYLFRKEGQNVTLSCEQNLNHDAMYWYRQDPGQGLRLIYYSQIVNDFQKGDIAEGYSVSREKKESFPLTVTSAQKNPTAFYLCASSTRTYYGYTFGSGTRLTVV.

V is TRBV28 and J is TRBJ1-5; D possibly corresponds to TRBD1 (6 bases). Looked up from germline, CDR1 is MDHEN and CDR2 is SYDVKM. V shed 3 bases and J shed 3 bases, with 27 bases lying between them. This CDR3 region has 20 residues. The CDR3 bases are TGTGCCAGCAGTTTCCTTTCGTTCTCTCAGGGGCGGGGGACCAATCAGCCCCAGCATTTT. Protein sequence: CASSFLSFSQGRGTNQPQHF.

The CDR3 DNA follows: TGTGCCAGCAGCAGGACCATAGACAATGAGCAGTTCTTC. Protein product: CASSRTIDNEQFF. V and J are TRBV7-2 and TRBJ2-1; D gene ambiguous. The CDR3 contains 13 residues. V lost 5 bases to trimming and J lost 5 bases, with 10 bases between them. Germline V gene data show CDR1 as SGHTA and CDR2 as FQGNSA.

This sequence joins TRBV10-2 and TRBJ2-2; weak D call: TRBD1 (6 bases). The CDR3 loop spans 14 amino acids. Trimming stripped 2 bases from V and 4 bases from J, with 8 bases between. Per the germline V gene, CDR1 is WSHSY and CDR2 is SAAADI. The DNA of the CDR3 is TGCGCCAGCAGTGAGAACAGGGCCACCGGGGAGCTGTTTTTT. Translation gives CASSENRATGELFF.

The chain employs TRBV27 and TRBJ1-6; 8 nucleotides align to TRBD1. Trimming removed 7 bases from V and 5 bases from J; junction bases left unmatched: 10. Germline CDR1 reads MNHEY; CDR2 reads SMNVEV (reference sequence). The length of the CDR3 is 16 residues. CDR3 sequence reads: CASTDRGPFNNSPLHF. CDR3 DNA sequence: TGTGCCAGCACCGACAGGGGCCCTTTCAATAATTCACCCCTCCACTTT.

The chain combines TRBV9 with TRBJ1-1; 7 positions match TRBD1. V trimming: 7 bases; J trimming: 3 bases; junction bases outside the gene matches: 6. CDR1 SGDLS and CDR2 YYNGEE come from the germline V gene. The CDR3 consists of 13 residues. CDR3 bases: TGTGCCAGCCGTCGGGACAGAGACACTGAAGCTTTCTTT. Protein product: CASRRDRDTEAFF.

The V and J genes are TRBV7-2 and TRBJ2-1, with D unclear. Germline V gene lookup returns CDR1 SGHTA and CDR2 FQGNSA. The CDR3 is made up of 13 amino acids. The ends were cut back, 1 base at V and 5 bases at J, with 6 bases in the middle. The CDR3 region has the DNA TGTGCCAGCAGCTTAGTGGCGGACAATGAGCAGTTCTTC. This encodes CASSLVADNEQFF.

The chain recombines TRBV2 with TRBJ1-4; 7 nucleotides line up with TRBD1. CDR3 length: 18 residues. From germline, CDR1 is SNHLY and CDR2 FYNNEI. The J segment lost 2 bases and the V segment lost 7 bases, leaving 16 bases of the junction unmatched. The CDR3 region is CASKTIQGVTATNEKLFF. The CDR3 DNA follows: TGTGCCAGCAAAACAATTCAGGGGGTGACTGCGACTAATGAAAAACTGTTTTTT.

The gene calls are TRBV7-9 and TRBJ2-4; D is unclear. The CDR3 contains 13 residues. From germline, CDR1 is SEHNR and CDR2 FQNEAQ (reference sequence). V was clipped by 4 bases and J by 6 bases, with 10 bases between them. The CDR3 region is CASSSLGRNIQYF. CDR3 coding DNA: TGTGCCAGCAGCTCCCTAGGCAGAAACATTCAGTACTTC. Together with reference TRBV7-9 and TRBJ2-4, the CDR3 gives the full variable domain: DTGVSQNPRHKITKRGQNVTFRCDPISEHNRLYWYRQTLGQGPEFLTYFQNEAQLEKSRLLSDRFSAERPKGSFSTLEIQRTEQGDSAMYLCASSSLGRNIQYFGAGTRLSVL.

This chain uses TRBV19 with TRBJ1-4, with 9 nucleotides matching TRBD1. Germline loops: CDR1 LNHDA, CDR2 SQIVND (reference sequence). J lost 10 bases, V lost 3 bases, and 6 bases had no gene match. This CDR3 contains 14 residues. The CDR3 is CASSIRQGEGKLFF. CDR3 nucleotides: TGTGCCAGTAGTATCAGACAGGGGGAAGGAAAACTGTTTTTT.

The rearrangement uses TRBV4-3 and TRBJ2-1; 9 bases match TRBD2. The germline gives CDR1 LGHNA, CDR2 YSLEER. Germline trimming cut 0 bases from V and 4 bases from J; bases unmatched to any gene: 10. The CDR3 is 18 amino acids. CDR3 protein: CASSQDVPSGKWYNEQFF. CDR3 bases: TGCGCCAGCAGCCAAGATGTGCCTAGCGGGAAATGGTACAATGAGCAGTTCTTC.

The chain has TRBV28 and TRBJ2-7; D call uncertain. Germline CDR1 MDHEN, CDR2 SYDVKM. The CDR3 has 15 amino acids. V lost 2 bases and J 5 bases, leaving 16 bases between the germline ends. The CDR3 bases are TGTGCCAGCAGTTTAATTGGGTTGTTCGGCAACGAGCAGTACTTC. Translated: CASSLIGLFGNEQYF. The variable domain in full, completed from reference TRBV28 and TRBJ2-7, reads DVKVTQSSRYLVKRTGEKVFLECVQDMDHENMFWYRQDPGLGLRLIYFSYDVKMKEKGDIPEGYSVSREKKERFSLILESASTNQTSMYLCASSLIGLFGNEQYFGPGTRLTVT.

The V and J genes are TRBV11-3 and TRBJ2-4; D may be TRBD2 (6 bases). CDR3 size: 16 residues. Trimming shortened V by 1 base and J by 0 bases, and 10 bases separated the two germline ends. Per the germline V gene, CDR1 is SGHNT and CDR2 is YENEEA. The CDR3, as DNA: TGTGCCAGCAGCTTAGTGGAGGGTTTAGCCAAAAACATTCAGTACTTC. It is translated as CASSLVEGLAKNIQYF.

V and J are TRBV28 and TRBJ1-3, with D unresolved. The CDR3 loop spans 12 amino acids. The V end was cut by 6 bases, the J end by 1 base, with 4 bases between. Germline CDR1 MDHEN, CDR2 SYDVKM. CDR3 bases: TGTGCCAGCAGCCTATCTGGAAACACCATATATTTT. Its protein product is CASSLSGNTIYF.

This clone was observed once. This sequence joins TRBV7-2 and TRBJ2-7; 9 positions agree with TRBD1. V lost 4 bases and J lost 1; bases outside the gene matches: 14. This CDR3 is built from 18 residues. CDR1 is SGHTA and CDR2 is FQGNSA in the germline V gene. CDR3 protein: CASSSGAGTGKMSYEQYF. CDR3 bases: TGTGCCAGCAGCTCCGGGGCGGGGACAGGGAAAATGTCCTACGAGCAGTACTTC.

The chain is built from TRBV27 and TRBJ1-2, with D maybe TRBD1 (5 bases). Trimming cost V 3 bases and J 3 bases, with 8 bases left between them. The CDR3 is 13 amino acids. The V gene's germline CDR1 is MNHEY and CDR2 SMNVEV (reference sequence). The CDR3 spells CASSLEGHYGYTF. In DNA form, the CDR3 reads TGTGCCAGCAGTTTGGAGGGGCACTATGGCTACACCTTC.

The chain links TRBV7-2 to TRBJ2-1; TRBD1 matches 8 bases. Germline V gene lookup returns CDR1 SGHTA and CDR2 FQGNSA. The CDR3 runs 16 residues. J gave up 7 bases and V 3 bases, and 11 bases lay outside the gene matches. The CDR3 nucleotides are TGTGCCAGCAGCTTCAGTATCTCGCAGGGGGCGAATGAGCAGTTCTTC. It specifies CASSFSISQGANEQFF.

The chain carries TRBV11-3 and TRBJ2-3; D may be TRBD1 or TRBD2 (5 bases each). The CDR3 spans 14 residues. Trimming stripped 2 bases from V and 6 bases from J, with 12 bases between. Looked up from germline, CDR1 is SGHNT and CDR2 is YENEEA. In DNA form, the CDR3 reads TGTGCCAGCAGCTTAATTGGGGGTCGGGATACGCAGTATTTT. Translating gives CASSLIGGRDTQYF. The full variable domain, rest sourced from reference TRBV11-3 and TRBJ2-3, is EAGVVQSPRYKIIEKKQPVAFWCNPISGHNTLYWYLQNLGQGPELLIRYENEEAVDDSQLPKDRFSAERLKGVDSTLKIQPAELGDSAVYLCASSLIGGRDTQYFGPGTRLTVL.

The chain links TRBV25-1 to TRBJ2-7, with D hard to call. V lost 3 bases to trimming and J lost 5 bases, with 14 bases between them. Germline V lookup: CDR1 MGHDK, CDR2 SYGVNS. This CDR3 spans 14 amino acids. This CDR3 is CASSENSRVDEQYF. CDR3 DNA sequence: TGTGCCAGCAGTGAGAACAGTCGGGTCGACGAGCAGTACTTC.

This chain joins TRBV5-4 and TRBJ2-5; the D gene could be TRBD1 or TRBD2 (5 bases each). Germline loops: CDR1 SGHNT, CDR2 YYREEE (reference sequence). The CDR3 is made up of 15 amino acids. Trimming removed 4 bases from V and 5 bases from J, with 18 bases in between. The DNA of the CDR3 is TGTGCCAGCAGCCCCGACGGGGCTTTCGGGGAGACCCAGTACTTC. This codes for CASSPDGAFGETQYF. The variable domain in full, with the rest retrieved from reference TRBV5-4 and TRBJ2-5, is ETGVTQSPTHLIKTRGQQVTLRCSSQSGHNTVSWYQQALGQGPQFIFQYYREEENGRGNFPPRFSGLQFPNYSSELNVNALELDDSALYLCASSPDGAFGETQYFGPGTRLLVL.

This sequence joins TRBV30 and TRBJ2-3; the match to TRBD2 covers 11 bases. Germline V CDR1 and CDR2: GTSNPN, SVGIG (reference sequence). The CDR3 consists of 14 residues. Here the CDR3 reads CVQGASGRRDTQYF. Written as DNA, the CDR3 is TGTGTCCAGGGGGCTAGCGGGAGGCGGGATACGCAGTATTTT.